Presented here are 5 T cell receptor beta chains from one specimen sequenced in a study of patients and donors after allogeneic stem cell transplantation. TCRdb fed the RT-PCR reads into MiXCR, producing one record per CDR3 protein. The data contain roughly 940,000 distinct CDR3 sequences, about 20% of them seen just once; the ten biggest clones take up 6%. The specimen was blood, either unsorted or a sorted T cell fraction (not recorded which). These receptors all stem from a human donor who was either an allogeneic HSCT recipient or a stem cell or donor lymphocyte infusion donor (not recorded which). It is not recorded whose cells these are; they may come from a transplant donor.

The V call is TRBV5-1, the J call TRBJ1-2; perhaps TRBD1 as D (6 bases). Deletions cut 0 bases from V and 5 bases from J, with 20 bases between. The CDR3 totals 17 residues. Per germline, CDR1 SGHRS and CDR2 YFSETQ. The CDR3 reads CASSLEGTPKRGYGYTF. The CDR3 DNA is TGCGCCAGCAGCTTGGAGGGGACACCAAAAAGGGGGTATGGCTACACCTTC. The full variable domain, completed using reference TRBV5-1 and TRBJ1-2, is KAGVTQTPRYLIKTRGQQVTLSCSPISGHRSVSWYQQTPGQGLQFLFEYFSETQRNKGNFPGRFSGRQFSNSRSEMNVSTLELGDSALYLCASSLEGTPKRGYGYTFGSGTRLTVV.

CDR3 in DNA: TGTGCCAGCAGATTAACCCTCTCCCGGAACACTGAAGCTTTCTTT. This encodes CASRLTLSRNTEAFF. The chain has TRBV6-1 and TRBJ1-1; D call uncertain. The CDR3 runs 15 residues. V shed 6 bases and J shed 1 base, with 15 bases lying between them. CDR1 and CDR2 from the germline V gene are MNHNS and SASEGT.

J is TRBJ2-2 and V is TRBV4-3; possibly TRBD1 for D (5 bases). CDR1 is LGHNA, CDR2 YSLEER, per germline. CDR3 size: 15 residues. V lost 4 bases, J lost 1 base, and 10 bases lay in between. CDR3 coding DNA: TGCGCCAGCAGCCCGACAGCTCTGAACACCGGGGAGCTGTTTTTT. It encodes CASSPTALNTGELFF.

V and J are TRBV9 and TRBJ2-5; perhaps TRBD1 as D (6 bases). V was clipped by 4 bases and J by 6 bases, with 16 bases between them. The V gene's germline CDR1 is SGDLS and CDR2 YYNGEE. The CDR3 contains 14 residues. The CDR3 bases are TGTGCCAGCAGCTTGACAGGTCAGGCGCAGACCCAGTACTTC. Amino acids: CASSLTGQAQTQYF.

This clonotype appeared a few times. The chain links TRBV6-1 to TRBJ2-7; 7 nucleotides line up with TRBD1. V lost 5 bases to trimming and J lost 3 bases; unmatched junction nucleotides: 7. Per germline, CDR1 MNHNS and CDR2 SASEGT. This CDR3 is built from 14 residues. For the CDR3, the DNA is TGTGCCAGCAGTCCTTCATGGACAGGCTACGAGCAGTACTTC. It codes for CASSPSWTGYEQYF.